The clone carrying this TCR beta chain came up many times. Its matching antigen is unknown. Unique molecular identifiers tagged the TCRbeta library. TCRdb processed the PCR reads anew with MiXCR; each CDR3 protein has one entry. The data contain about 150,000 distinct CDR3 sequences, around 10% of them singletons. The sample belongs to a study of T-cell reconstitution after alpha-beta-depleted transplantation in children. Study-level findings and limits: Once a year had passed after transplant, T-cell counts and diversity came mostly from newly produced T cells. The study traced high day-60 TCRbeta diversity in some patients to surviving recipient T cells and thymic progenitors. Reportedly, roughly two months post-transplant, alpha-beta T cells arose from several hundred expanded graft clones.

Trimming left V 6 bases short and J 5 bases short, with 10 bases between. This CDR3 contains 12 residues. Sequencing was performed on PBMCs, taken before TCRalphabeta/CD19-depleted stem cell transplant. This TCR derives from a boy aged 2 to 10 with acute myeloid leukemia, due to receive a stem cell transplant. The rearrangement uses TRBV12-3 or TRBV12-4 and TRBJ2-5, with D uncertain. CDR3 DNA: TGTGCCAGCAGCACCCAATGGGAGACCCAGTACTTC. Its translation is CASSTQWETQYF.